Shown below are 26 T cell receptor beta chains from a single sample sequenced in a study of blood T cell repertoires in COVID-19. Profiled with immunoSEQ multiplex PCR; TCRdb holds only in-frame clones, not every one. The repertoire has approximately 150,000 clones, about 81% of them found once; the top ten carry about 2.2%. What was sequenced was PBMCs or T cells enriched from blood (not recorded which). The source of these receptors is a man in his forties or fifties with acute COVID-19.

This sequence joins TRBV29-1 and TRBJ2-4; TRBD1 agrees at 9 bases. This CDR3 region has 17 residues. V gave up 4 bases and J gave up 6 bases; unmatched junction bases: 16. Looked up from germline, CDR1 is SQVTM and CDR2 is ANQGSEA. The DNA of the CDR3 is TGCAGCGTTGGGGGCCTGTTACAGGGGGCGCTCGGAAACATTCAGTACTTC. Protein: CSVGGLLQGALGNIQYF.

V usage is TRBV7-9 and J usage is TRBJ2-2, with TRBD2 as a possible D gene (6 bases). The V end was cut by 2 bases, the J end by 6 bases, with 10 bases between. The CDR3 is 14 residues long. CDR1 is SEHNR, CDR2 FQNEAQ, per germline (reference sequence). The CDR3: CASSLNGEAGELFF. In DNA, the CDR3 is TGTGCCAGCAGCTTAAACGGGGAGGCCGGGGAGCTGTTTTTT.

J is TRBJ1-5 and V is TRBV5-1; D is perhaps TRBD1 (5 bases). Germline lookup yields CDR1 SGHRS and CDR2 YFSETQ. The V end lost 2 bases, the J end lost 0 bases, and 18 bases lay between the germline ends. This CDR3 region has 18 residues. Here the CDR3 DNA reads TGCGCCAGCAGCTTACTTACCGCGGGACGAAATAGCAATCAGCCCCAGCATTTT. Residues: CASSLLTAGRNSNQPQHF.

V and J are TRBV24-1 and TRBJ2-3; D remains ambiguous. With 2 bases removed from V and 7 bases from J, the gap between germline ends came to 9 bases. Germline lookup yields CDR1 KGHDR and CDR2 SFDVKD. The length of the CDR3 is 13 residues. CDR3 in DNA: TGTGCCACCAGTGATTCTAGTCTGTATACGCAGTATTTT. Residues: CATSDSSLYTQYF.

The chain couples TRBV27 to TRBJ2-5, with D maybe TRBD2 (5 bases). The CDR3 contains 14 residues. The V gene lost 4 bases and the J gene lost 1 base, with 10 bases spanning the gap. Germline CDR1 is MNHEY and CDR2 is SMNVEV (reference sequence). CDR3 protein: CASSYGVGQETQYF. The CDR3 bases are TGTGCCAGCAGTTACGGGGTAGGCCAAGAGACCCAGTACTTC.

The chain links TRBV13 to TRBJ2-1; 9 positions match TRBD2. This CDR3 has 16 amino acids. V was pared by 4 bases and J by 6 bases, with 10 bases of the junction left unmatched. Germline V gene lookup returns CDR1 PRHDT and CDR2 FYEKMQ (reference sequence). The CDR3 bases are TGTGCCAGCAGCTGGACAGGAGGACTAGCGCCCAATGAGCAGTTCTTC. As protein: CASSWTGGLAPNEQFF.

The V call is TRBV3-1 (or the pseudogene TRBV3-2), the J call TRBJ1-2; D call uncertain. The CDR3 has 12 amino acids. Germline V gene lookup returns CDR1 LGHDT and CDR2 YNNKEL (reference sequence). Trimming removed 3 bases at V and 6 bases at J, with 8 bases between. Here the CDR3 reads CASSQGPNGYTF. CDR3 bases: TGTGCCAGCAGCCAGGGCCCCAATGGCTACACCTTC.

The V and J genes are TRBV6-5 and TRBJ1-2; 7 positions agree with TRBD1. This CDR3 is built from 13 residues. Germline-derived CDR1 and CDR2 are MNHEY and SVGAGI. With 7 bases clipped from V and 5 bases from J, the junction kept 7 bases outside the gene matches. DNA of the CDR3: TGTGCCAGCAAACAGGGGCTAATTTATGGCTACACCTTC. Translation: CASKQGLIYGYTF.

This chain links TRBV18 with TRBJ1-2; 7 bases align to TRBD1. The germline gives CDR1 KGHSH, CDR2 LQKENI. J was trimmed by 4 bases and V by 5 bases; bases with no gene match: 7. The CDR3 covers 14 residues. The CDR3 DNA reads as TGTGCCAGCTCATCTACCCGGGACAGCTATGGCTACACCTTC. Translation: CASSSTRDSYGYTF.

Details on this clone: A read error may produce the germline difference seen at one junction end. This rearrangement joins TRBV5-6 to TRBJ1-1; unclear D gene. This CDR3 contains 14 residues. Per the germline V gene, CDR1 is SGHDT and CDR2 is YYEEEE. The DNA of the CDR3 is TGTGCCAGCAGGTTGGACGGTAAAAACACTGAAGCTTTCTTT. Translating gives CASRLDGKNTEAFF. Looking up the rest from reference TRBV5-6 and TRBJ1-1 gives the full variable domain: DAGVTQSPTHLIKTRGQQVTLRCSPKSGHDTVSWYQQALGQGPQFIFQYYEEEERQRGNFPDRFSGHQFPNYSSELNVNALLLGDSALYLCASRLDGKNTEAFFGQGTRLTVV.

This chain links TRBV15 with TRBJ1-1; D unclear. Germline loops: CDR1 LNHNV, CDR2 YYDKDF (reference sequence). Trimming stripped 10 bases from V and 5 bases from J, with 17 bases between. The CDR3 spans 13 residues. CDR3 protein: CAIRRPFGTEAFF. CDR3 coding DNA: TGTGCCATCAGGCGGCCCTTCGGGACTGAAGCTTTCTTT.

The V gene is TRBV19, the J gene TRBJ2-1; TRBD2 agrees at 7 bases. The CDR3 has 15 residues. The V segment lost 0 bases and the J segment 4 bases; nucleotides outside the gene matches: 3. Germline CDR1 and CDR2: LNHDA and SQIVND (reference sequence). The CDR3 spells CASSIDLGGYNEQFF. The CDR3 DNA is TGTGCCAGTAGTATAGATCTCGGGGGGTACAATGAGCAGTTCTTC.

This CDR3 is CASKTGTDTGELFF. CDR3 coding DNA: TGTGCCAGCAAAACCGGGACTGATACCGGGGAGCTGTTTTTT. The chain employs TRBV28 and TRBJ2-2; a weak D match, TRBD2 (6 bases). The CDR3 is 14 residues long. V was trimmed by 7 bases and J by 5 bases, leaving 14 bases between them. Germline V gene lookup returns CDR1 MDHEN and CDR2 SYDVKM.

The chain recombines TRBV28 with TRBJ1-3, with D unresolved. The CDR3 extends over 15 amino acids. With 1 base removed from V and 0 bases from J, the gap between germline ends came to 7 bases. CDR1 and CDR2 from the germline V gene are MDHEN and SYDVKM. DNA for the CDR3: TGTGCCAGCAGTTTATCTCTGAGCTCTGGAAACACCATATATTTT. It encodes CASSLSLSSGNTIYF. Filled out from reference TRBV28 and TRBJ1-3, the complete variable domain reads DVKVTQSSRYLVKRTGEKVFLECVQDMDHENMFWYRQDPGLGLRLIYFSYDVKMKEKGDIPEGYSVSREKKERFSLILESASTNQTSMYLCASSLSLSSGNTIYFGEGSWLTVV.

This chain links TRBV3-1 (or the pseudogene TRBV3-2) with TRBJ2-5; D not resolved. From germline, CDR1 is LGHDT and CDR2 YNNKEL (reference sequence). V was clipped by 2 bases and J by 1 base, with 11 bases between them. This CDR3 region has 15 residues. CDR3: CASSQSPQAQETQYF. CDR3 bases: TGTGCCAGCAGCCAATCCCCCCAGGCCCAAGAGACCCAGTACTTC.

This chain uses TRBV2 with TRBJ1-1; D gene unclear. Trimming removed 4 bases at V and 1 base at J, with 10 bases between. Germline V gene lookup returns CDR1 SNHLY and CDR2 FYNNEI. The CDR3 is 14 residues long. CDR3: CASSALVANTEAFF. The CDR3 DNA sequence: TGTGCCAGCAGTGCCTTGGTGGCGAACACTGAAGCTTTCTTT. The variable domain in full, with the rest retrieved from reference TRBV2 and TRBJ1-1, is EPEVTQTPSHQVTQMGQEVILRCVPISNHLYFYWYRQILGQKVEFLVSFYNNEISEKSEIFDDQFSVERPDGSNFTLKIRSTKLEDSAMYFCASSALVANTEAFFGQGTRLTVV.

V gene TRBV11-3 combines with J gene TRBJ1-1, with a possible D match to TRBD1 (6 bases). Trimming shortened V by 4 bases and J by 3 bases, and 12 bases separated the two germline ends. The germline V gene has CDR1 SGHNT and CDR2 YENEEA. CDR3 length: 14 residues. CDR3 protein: CASSSGGRHTEAFF. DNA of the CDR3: TGTGCCAGCAGCTCCGGGGGGCGGCACACTGAAGCTTTCTTT.

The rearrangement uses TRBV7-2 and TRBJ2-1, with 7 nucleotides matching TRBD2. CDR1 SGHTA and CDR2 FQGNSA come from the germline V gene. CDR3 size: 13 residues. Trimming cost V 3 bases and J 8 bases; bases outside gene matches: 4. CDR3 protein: CASSFSRGDEQFF. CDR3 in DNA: TGTGCCAGCAGCTTTTCCCGGGGGGATGAGCAGTTCTTC.

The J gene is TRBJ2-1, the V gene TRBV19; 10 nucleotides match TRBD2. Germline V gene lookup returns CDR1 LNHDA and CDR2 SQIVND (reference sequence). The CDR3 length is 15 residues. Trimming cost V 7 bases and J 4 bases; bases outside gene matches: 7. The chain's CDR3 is CASKRGTSAYNEQFF. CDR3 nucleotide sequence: TGTGCCAGTAAGAGGGGGACTAGCGCTTACAATGAGCAGTTCTTC.

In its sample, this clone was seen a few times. DNA of the CDR3: TGTGCCAGCAGCTTAACAGGGGAGAGGGAGCAGTACTTC. Its translation: CASSLTGEREQYF. The rearrangement uses TRBV5-5 and TRBJ2-7; TRBD1 matches 7 bases. This CDR3 is 13 amino acids long. Germline V CDR1 and CDR2: SGHKS, YYEKEE (reference sequence). After removal of 2 bases from V and 7 bases from J, the junction contained 6 bases not matched to a gene.

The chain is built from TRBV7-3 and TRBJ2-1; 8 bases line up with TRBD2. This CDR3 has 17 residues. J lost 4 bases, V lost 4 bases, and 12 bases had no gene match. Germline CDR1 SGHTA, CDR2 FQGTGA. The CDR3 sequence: CASSSPDGGAFYNEQFF. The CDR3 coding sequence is TGTGCCAGCAGCTCCCCCGACGGGGGGGCATTTTACAATGAGCAGTTCTTC.

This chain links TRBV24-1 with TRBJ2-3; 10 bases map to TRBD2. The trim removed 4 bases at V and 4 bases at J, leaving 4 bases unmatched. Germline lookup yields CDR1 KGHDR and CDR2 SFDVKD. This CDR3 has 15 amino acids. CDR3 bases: TGTGCCACCAGTGACCCTAGCGGGAGCGCAGATACGCAGTATTTT. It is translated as CATSDPSGSADTQYF.

The CDR3 loop reads CASSLVKGMGGQNIQYF. CDR3 coding DNA: TGTGCCAGCAGCTTAGTAAAAGGGATGGGAGGACAAAACATTCAGTACTTC. The gene calls are TRBV7-9 and TRBJ2-4; maybe TRBD2 (6 bases). The V end lost 1 base, the J end lost 5 bases, and 18 bases lay between the germline ends. CDR1 is SEHNR, CDR2 FQNEAQ, per germline (reference sequence). The CDR3 is made up of 17 amino acids.

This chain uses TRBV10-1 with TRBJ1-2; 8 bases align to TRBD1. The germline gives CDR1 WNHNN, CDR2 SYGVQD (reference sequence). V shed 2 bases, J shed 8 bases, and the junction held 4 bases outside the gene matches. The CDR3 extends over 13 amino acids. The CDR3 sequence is CASSEGQGGGYTF. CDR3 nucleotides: TGCGCCAGCAGTGAGGGACAGGGCGGAGGCTACACCTTC.

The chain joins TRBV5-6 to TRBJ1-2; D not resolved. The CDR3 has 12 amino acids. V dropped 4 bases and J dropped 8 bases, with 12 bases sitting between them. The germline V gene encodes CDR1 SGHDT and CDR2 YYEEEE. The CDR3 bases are TGTGCCAGCAGCCCGGTAGGAGGAGGCTACACCTTC. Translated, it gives CASSPVGGGYTF.

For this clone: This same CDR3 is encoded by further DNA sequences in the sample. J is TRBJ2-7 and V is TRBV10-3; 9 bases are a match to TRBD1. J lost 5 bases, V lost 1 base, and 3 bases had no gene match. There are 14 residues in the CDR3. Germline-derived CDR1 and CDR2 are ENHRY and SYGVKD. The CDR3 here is CAISEWGQGNEQYF. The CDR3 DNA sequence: TGTGCCATCAGTGAGTGGGGACAGGGAAACGAGCAGTACTTC.